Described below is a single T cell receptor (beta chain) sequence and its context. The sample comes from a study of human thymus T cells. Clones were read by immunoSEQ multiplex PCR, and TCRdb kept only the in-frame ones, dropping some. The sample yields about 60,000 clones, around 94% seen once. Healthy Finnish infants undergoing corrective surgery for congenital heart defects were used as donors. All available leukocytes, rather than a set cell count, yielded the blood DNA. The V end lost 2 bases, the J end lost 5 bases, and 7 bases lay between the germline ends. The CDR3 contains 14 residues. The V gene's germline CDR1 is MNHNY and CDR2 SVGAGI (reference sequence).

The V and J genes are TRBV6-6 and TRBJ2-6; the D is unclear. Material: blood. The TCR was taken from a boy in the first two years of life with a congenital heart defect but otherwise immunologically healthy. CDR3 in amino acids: CASSYRDRANVLTF. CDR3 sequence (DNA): TGTGCCAGCAGTTACAGGGATAGGGCCAACGTCCTGACTTTC.